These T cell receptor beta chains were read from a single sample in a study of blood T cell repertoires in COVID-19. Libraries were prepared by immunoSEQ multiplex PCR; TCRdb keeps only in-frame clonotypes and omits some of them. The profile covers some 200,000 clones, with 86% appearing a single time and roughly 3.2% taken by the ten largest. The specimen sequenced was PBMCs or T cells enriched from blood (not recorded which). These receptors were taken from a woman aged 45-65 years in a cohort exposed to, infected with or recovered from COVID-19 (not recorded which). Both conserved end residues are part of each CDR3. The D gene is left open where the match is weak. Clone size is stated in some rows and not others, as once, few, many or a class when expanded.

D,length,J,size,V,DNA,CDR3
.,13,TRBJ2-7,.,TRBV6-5,TGTGCCAGCATTTTAACAGGACCCTACGAGCAGTACTTC,CASILTGPYEQYF
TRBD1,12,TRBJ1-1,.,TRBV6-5,TGTGCCAGCAGGGACAGGGGCACTGAAGCTTTCTTT,CASRDRGTEAFF
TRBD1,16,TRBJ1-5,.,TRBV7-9,TGTGCCAGCAGCTTAGGAGGGGGCTTTAGCAATCAGCCCCAGCATTTT,CASSLGGGFSNQPQHF
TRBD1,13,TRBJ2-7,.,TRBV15,TGTGCCTCGTCCCAGGGGGCCTCCTACGAGCAGTACTTC,CASSQGASYEQYF
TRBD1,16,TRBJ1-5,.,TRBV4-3,TGCGCCGGGGGGGGACAGGGTATAGCAATTAATCAGCCCCAGCATTTT,CAGGGQGIAINQPQHF
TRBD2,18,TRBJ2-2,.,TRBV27,TGTGCCAGCAGTTTATTCTCAGGACTAGCGGGGGGCACCGGGGAGCTGTTTTTT,CASSLFSGLAGGTGELFF
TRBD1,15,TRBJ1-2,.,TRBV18,TGTGCCAGCTCACCGGGACAGATCGCTAACTATGGCTACACCTTC,CASSPGQIANYGYTF
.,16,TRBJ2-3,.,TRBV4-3,TGCGCCAGCAGCCAAGATCCTGGGGGGATCGTGGATACGCAGTATTTT,CASSQDPGGIVDTQYF
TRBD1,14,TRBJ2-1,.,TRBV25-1,TGTGCCAGCAGAAAGACAGGGTCGGGCAATGAGCAGTTCTTC,CASRKTGSGNEQFF
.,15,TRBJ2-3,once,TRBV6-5,TGTGCCAGCAGCCTTGACGGGGAGGTGACAGATACGCAGTATTTT,CASSLDGEVTDTQYF
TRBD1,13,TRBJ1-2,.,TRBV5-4,TGTGCCAGCAGCGCCGACAGGGCCGATGGCTACACCTTC,CASSADRADGYTF
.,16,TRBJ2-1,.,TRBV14,TGTGCCAGCAGCCAAGATCCTTGGGCTACGGGGGTTGAGCAGTTCTTC,CASSQDPWATGVEQFF
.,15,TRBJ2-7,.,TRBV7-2,TGTGCCAGCAACGACCGGGGGGCCGGTTCGGGAGAGCAGTACTTC,CASNDRGAGSGEQYF
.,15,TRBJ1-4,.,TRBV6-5,TGTGCCAGCAGTTACTCCGGGACAAGTAATGAAAAACTGTTTTTT,CASSYSGTSNEKLFF
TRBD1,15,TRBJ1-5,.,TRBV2,TGTGCCAGCAGGGACCGGACAGGGGCGAAACAGCCCCAGCATTTT,CASRDRTGAKQPQHF
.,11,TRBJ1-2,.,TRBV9,TGTGCCAGCAGCACAGGGAATGGCTACACCTTC,CASSTGNGYTF
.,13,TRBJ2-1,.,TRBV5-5,TGTGCCAGCAGCCGATTCCCACAGGATGAGCAGTTCTTC,CASSRFPQDEQFF
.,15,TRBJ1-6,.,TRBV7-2,TGTGCCAGCAGCTTCGGGACAACAAATAATTCACCCCTCCACTTT,CASSFGTTNNSPLHF
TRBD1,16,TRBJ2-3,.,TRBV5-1,TGCGCCAGCAGGAGGACCGGGACAGGTCGCACAGATACGCAGTATTTT,CASRRTGTGRTDTQYF
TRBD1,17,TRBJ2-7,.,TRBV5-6,TGTGCCAGCAGCCGAGGAACCGACAGGGTTGGTTCCTACGAGCAGTACTTC,CASSRGTDRVGSYEQYF
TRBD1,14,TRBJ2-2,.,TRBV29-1,TGCAGCGTACGGACAGGAAGCGGCACCGGGGAGCTGTTTTTT,CSVRTGSGTGELFF
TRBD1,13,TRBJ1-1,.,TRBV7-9,TGTGCCAGCAGCCGGACAGGGAACACTGAAGCTTTCTTT,CASSRTGNTEAFF
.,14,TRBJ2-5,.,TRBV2,TGTGCCAGCACCGAGGGGACTTACTCGGAGACCCAGTACTTC,CASTEGTYSETQYF
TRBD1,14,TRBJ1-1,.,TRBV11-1,TGTGCCAGCAGCTTAGTTGATTCTAGGGGGCAAGCTTTCTTT,CASSLVDSRGQAFF
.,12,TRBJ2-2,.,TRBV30,TGTGCCTGGAAAGGGGATATCGGGGAGCTGTTTTTT,CAWKGDIGELFF
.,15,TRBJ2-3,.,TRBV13,TGTGCCAGCAGCTGGAGAGATGCTAGCACAGATACGCAGTATTTT,CASSWRDASTDTQYF
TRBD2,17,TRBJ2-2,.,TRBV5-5,TGTGCCAGCAGCCAAGGTATAGCGGGGGAGAACACCGGGGAGCTGTTTTTT,CASSQGIAGENTGELFF
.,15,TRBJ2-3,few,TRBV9,TGTGCCAGCAGCGTAGACCAGGGTATCGCAGATACGCAGTATTTT,CASSVDQGIADTQYF
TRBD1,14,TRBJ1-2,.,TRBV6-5,TGTGCCAGTCTGCCGGGACAGGGGACGGGCGGCTACACCTTC,CASLPGQGTGGYTF
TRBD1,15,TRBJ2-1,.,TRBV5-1,TGCGCCAGCAGCTTCACCGGGACAGCTTACAATGAGCAGTTCTTC,CASSFTGTAYNEQFF
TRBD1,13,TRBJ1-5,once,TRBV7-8,TGTGCCAGCAGCTCACAGGGGGGTCAGCCCCAGCATTTT,CASSSQGGQPQHF
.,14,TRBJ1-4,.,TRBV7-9,TGTGCCAGCAGCTTAGCAGGGGGTAATGAAAAACTGTTTTTT,CASSLAGGNEKLFF
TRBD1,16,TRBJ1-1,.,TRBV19,TGTGCCAGTAGTATGCGGGTAACAGGGGGCAGGACTGAAGCTTTCTTT,CASSMRVTGGRTEAFF
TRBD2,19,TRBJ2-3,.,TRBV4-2,TGTGCCAGCAGCCAAGATCTTACTTCGGGCGGGGGGGCTTTAGATACGCAGTATTTT,CASSQDLTSGGGALDTQYF
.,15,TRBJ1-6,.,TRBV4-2,TGTGCCAGCAGCCAGGACAGCTCCTATAATTCACCCCTCCACTTT,CASSQDSSYNSPLHF
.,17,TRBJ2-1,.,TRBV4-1,TGCGCCAGCAGCCAAGGGCGTTCCGGGGGCTCCTACAATGAGCAGTTCTTC,CASSQGRSGGSYNEQFF
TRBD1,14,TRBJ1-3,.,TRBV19,TGTGCCAGTAGGACGGACAGGGGTGGAAACACCATATATTTT,CASRTDRGGNTIYF
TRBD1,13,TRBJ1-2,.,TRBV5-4,TGTGCCAGCAGCGCGACAGGGCAAAATGGCTACACCTTC,CASSATGQNGYTF
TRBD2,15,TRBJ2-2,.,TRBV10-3,TGTGCCATCAGCGTTAGCGGGGGGAACACCGGGGAGCTGTTTTTT,CAISVSGGNTGELFF
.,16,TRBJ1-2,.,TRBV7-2,TGTGCCAGCAGCTTAGCGTCCTTGGGGGCGGGGGGGGGCTACACCTTC,CASSLASLGAGGGYTF
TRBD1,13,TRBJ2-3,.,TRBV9,TGTGCCAGCAACAGGGGGCCGTCAGATACGCAGTATTTT,CASNRGPSDTQYF
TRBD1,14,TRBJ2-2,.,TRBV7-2,TGTGCCGGCGACAAACAGGGGTATACCGGGGAGCTGTTTTTT,CAGDKQGYTGELFF
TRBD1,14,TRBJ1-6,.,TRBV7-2,TGTGCCGGTTCAAAGACAGGGGAGGGTTCACCCCTCCACTTT,CAGSKTGEGSPLHF
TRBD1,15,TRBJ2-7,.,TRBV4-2,TGTGCCAGCAGCCCGCCAGGACAGGGGTCCTACGAGCAGTACTTC,CASSPPGQGSYEQYF
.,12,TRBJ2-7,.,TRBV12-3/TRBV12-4,TGTGCCAGCAGTGGGGGCCTGCGGGAGCAGTACTTC,CASSGGLREQYF
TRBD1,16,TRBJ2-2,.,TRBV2,TGTGCCAGCAGCTCAGCCCCGGGACAGTTAACCGGGGAGCTGTTTTTT,CASSSAPGQLTGELFF
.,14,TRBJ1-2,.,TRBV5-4,TGTGCCAGCAGCCCCCCCGACAGCTACTATGGCTACACCTTC,CASSPPDSYYGYTF
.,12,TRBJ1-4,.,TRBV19,TGTGCCAGTAGTCAGGGGAATGAAAAACTGTTTTTT,CASSQGNEKLFF
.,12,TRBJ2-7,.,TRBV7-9,TGTGCCACCGGACGCCGAACGGGGGAGCAGTACTTC,CATGRRTGEQYF
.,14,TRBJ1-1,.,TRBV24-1,TGTGCCGCACCGAGTGGAGAAATGAACACTGAAGCTTTCTTT,CAAPSGEMNTEAFF
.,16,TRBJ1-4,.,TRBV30,TGTGCCTGGAGTGTACAACAGGACACCCTTAATGAAAAACTGTTTTTT,CAWSVQQDTLNEKLFF
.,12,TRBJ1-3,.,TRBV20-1,TGCAGTGCGAGTTCTTCCGGAAACACCATATATTTT,CSASSSGNTIYF
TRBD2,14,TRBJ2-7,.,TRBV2,TGTGCCAGCAGCCCGGGACTAGCGACCTACGAGCAGTACTTC,CASSPGLATYEQYF
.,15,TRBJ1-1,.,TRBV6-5,TGTGCCAGCAGACAGGGTGTTTGGATGAACACTGAAGCTTTCTTT,CASRQGVWMNTEAFF
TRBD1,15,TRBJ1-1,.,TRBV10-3,TGTGCCATCAGTGGACCGGGACAGGGGAACACTGAAGCTTTCTTT,CAISGPGQGNTEAFF